This T cell receptor (beta chain) was sequenced during a study of neurological immune-mediated disorders. Study-level background: Relapsing-remitting forms accounted for most of the roughly 35 multiple sclerosis patients and secondary progressive forms for 3.

The method for making cDNA was 5'RACE, and it used 10-nucleotide random UMIs. TCRdb re-derived calls from the 5' RACE reads in MiXCR, one entry per CDR3 protein. The table records around 50,000 distinct CDR3 sequences, more than 3.5% of them present only once. Germline CDR1 reads DFQATT; CDR2 reads SNEGSKA (reference sequence). V lost 6 bases and J lost 4, with 13 bases in between. The CDR3 is made up of 13 amino acids. The unsorted libraries originated from 2 million PBMCs kept at -80 C. In regard to this clonotype: What it recognizes is unknown. This may be a read error: a much more frequent sequence differs by one nucleotide. The conserved final phenylalanine or tryptophan is absent from the CDR3, which likely points to a read error.

Study-level results: One related-CDR3 cluster, found by phylogenetic grouping, held repertoires of 18 of 34 multiple sclerosis patients and is a possible signature.

The sample comprised PBMCs. The V and J genes are TRBV20-1 and TRBJ1-3; weak D call: TRBD1 (5 bases). The sequence was collected from a man in his sixties with multiple sclerosis. The CDR3: CSATQGYGNTIYC. Here the CDR3 DNA reads TGCAGTGCGACGCAGGGTTACGGAAACACCATATATTGT.